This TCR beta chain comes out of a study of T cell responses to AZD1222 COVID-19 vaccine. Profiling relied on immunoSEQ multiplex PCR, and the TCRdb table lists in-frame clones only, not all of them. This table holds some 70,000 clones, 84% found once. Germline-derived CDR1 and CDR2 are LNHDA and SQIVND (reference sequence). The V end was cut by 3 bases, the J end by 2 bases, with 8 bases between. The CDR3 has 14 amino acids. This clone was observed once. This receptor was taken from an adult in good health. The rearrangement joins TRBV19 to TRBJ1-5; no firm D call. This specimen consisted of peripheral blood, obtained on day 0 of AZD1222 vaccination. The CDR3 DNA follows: TGTGCCAGTAGTATCGGGCAGGGCAATCAGCCCCAGCATTTT. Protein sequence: CASSIGQGNQPQHF.